This passage covers 15 T cell receptor beta chains from one sample sequenced in a study of blood T cell repertoires in COVID-19. Profiled with immunoSEQ multiplex PCR; TCRdb holds only in-frame clones, not every one. The data contain about 210,000 clones, about 85% of them singletons. The sample was PBMCs or T cells enriched from blood (not recorded which). The receptors stem from a man aged 40-55 years who had recovered from COVID-19.

The rearrangement joins TRBV5-5 to TRBJ1-3; maybe TRBD1 (5 bases). V lost 0 bases and J lost 0, with 16 bases in between. Per germline, CDR1 SGHKS and CDR2 YYEKEE (reference sequence). The CDR3 has 18 amino acids. Written as DNA, the CDR3 is TGTGCCAGCAGCTTGGGCTTTTCGGGGGACCTCTCTGGAAACACCATATATTTT. It yields the protein CASSLGFSGDLSGNTIYF.

The genes are TRBV7-8 and TRBJ1-4, with TRBD1 as a possible D gene (6 bases). Trimming cost V 3 bases and J 5 bases, with 10 bases left between them. CDR1 is SGHVS and CDR2 is FQNEAQ in the germline V gene. The CDR3 totals 14 residues. Here the CDR3 DNA reads TGTGCCAGCAGCTTTGGACAGATAAATGAAAAACTGTTTTTT. The encoded protein is CASSFGQINEKLFF.

This clone showed up just once. V usage is TRBV11-2 and J usage is TRBJ2-1; 8 positions agree with TRBD2. Per the germline V gene, CDR1 is SGHAT and CDR2 is FQNNGV. With V trimmed by 2 bases and J by 6 bases, 15 bases remained unmatched. This CDR3 is built from 18 residues. CDR3 nucleotide sequence: TGTGCCAGCAGCTTAACCTACACAAGCGGGAGCATCCGCAATGAGCAGTTCTTC. Translating it yields CASSLTYTSGSIRNEQFF.

The chain is built from TRBV25-1 and TRBJ1-2, with D possibly being TRBD1 (5 bases). CDR3 size: 13 residues. Germline-derived CDR1 and CDR2 are MGHDK and SYGVNS. V was pared by 1 base and J by 6 bases, with 9 bases between. The CDR3 DNA is TGTGCCAGCAGTGAATGGGGGGAAGATGGCTACACCTTC. Amino acids: CASSEWGEDGYTF.

The chain couples TRBV27 to TRBJ2-3; TRBD2 agrees at 15 bases. Looked up from germline, CDR1 is MNHEY and CDR2 is SMNVEV (reference sequence). V trimming: 7 bases; J trimming: 4 bases; junction bases outside the gene matches: 24. CDR3 length: 22 residues. CDR3 residues: CASTLNSPTGGLAGGGADTQYF. The CDR3 nucleotides are TGTGCCAGCACCCTAAACTCTCCCACAGGGGGACTAGCGGGAGGTGGGGCAGATACGCAGTATTTT.

J is TRBJ1-2 and V is TRBV5-1, with TRBD1 matching over 7 bases. The CDR3 loop spans 15 amino acids. V gave up 4 bases and J gave up 2 bases; unmatched junction bases: 8. Germline values: CDR1 SGHRS, CDR2 YFSETQ. The CDR3 bases are TGCGCCAGCAGCACGACAGGGTCTGAAAACTATGGCTACACCTTC. Translated, it gives CASSTTGSENYGYTF.

The V and J genes are TRBV6-1 and TRBJ2-7; 8 bases map to TRBD2. The CDR3 loop spans 19 amino acids. Germline V CDR1 and CDR2: MNHNS, SASEGT. Unmatched junction bases numbered 20, after V lost 4 bases and J lost 3 bases. CDR3 loop: CASSVHSPGASGLLYEQYF. The CDR3 DNA follows: TGTGCCAGCAGTGTACATTCTCCTGGTGCTAGCGGGCTTCTCTACGAGCAGTACTTC.

CDR3 loop: CAGTRDYRDEQYF. The CDR3 nucleotides read TGTGCCGGGACTAGGGACTACCGGGACGAGCAGTACTTC. The chain carries TRBV2 and TRBJ2-7, with 8 bases that match TRBD2. The CDR3 covers 13 residues. Trimming took 11 bases from V and 5 from J; bases not matched to a gene: 11. Germline CDR1 and CDR2: SNHLY and FYNNEI.

The chain joins TRBV27 to TRBJ1-4; no reliable D call. There are 18 residues in the CDR3. Germline-derived CDR1 and CDR2 are MNHEY and SMNVEV (reference sequence). With 4 bases removed from V and 4 bases from J, the gap between germline ends came to 22 bases. In DNA form, the CDR3 reads TGTGCCAGCAGTTCAAAACACGGGTCCAGAATCAATAATGAAAAACTGTTTTTT. It is translated as CASSSKHGSRINNEKLFF.

The rearrangement uses TRBV27 and TRBJ1-1; D remains ambiguous. Germline CDR1 and CDR2: MNHEY and SMNVEV (reference sequence). The V and J ends lost 4 bases and 6 bases respectively, with 9 bases between them. The CDR3 loop spans 12 amino acids. The CDR3 coding sequence is TGTGCCAGCAGTTATTACGGGGCTGAAGCTTTCTTT. It specifies CASSYYGAEAFF.

This chain joins TRBV7-8 and TRBJ2-3; D is possibly TRBD2 (6 bases). The CDR3 covers 15 residues. Looked up from germline, CDR1 is SGHVS and CDR2 is FQNEAQ. V was clipped by 7 bases and J by 4 bases, with 18 bases between them. CDR3 region: CASIEEGSGADTQYF. The DNA of the CDR3 is TGTGCCAGCATCGAGGAGGGGTCGGGGGCAGATACGCAGTATTTT.

The genes are TRBV29-1 and TRBJ2-7; a possible D gene is TRBD1 (5 bases). The CDR3 totals 11 residues. With 7 bases removed from V and 0 bases from J, the gap between germline ends came to 7 bases. Germline V CDR1 and CDR2: SQVTM, ANQGSEA. The CDR3 region has the DNA TGCAGCGGACAGAGCTCCTACGAGCAGTACTTC. Translating gives CSGQSSYEQYF.

This clone was detected a few times. J is TRBJ1-4 and V is TRBV4-1, with 7 bases fitting TRBD1. This CDR3 is built from 17 residues. CDR1 and CDR2 from the germline V gene are MGHRA and YSYEKL. The junction had 6 bases not matched to a gene; V was cut back by 2 bases and J by 0 bases. The CDR3 DNA reads TGCGCCAGCAGCCAAAAGGGGGCGAGTGCAACTAATGAAAAACTGTTTTTT. It translates to CASSQKGASATNEKLFF.

The V gene is TRBV7-8, the J gene TRBJ1-3, with TRBD1 matching over 8 bases. The junction had 6 bases not matched to a gene; V was cut back by 4 bases and J by 4 bases. The CDR3 runs to 15 residues. CDR1 and CDR2 (germline): SGHVS, FQNEAQ. The CDR3 reads CASSSRGLEGNTIYF. As DNA, the CDR3 is TGTGCCAGCAGCTCCAGGGGGCTCGAAGGAAACACCATATATTTT.

The chain uses TRBV4-1 and TRBJ2-3; 9 bases align to TRBD2. The CDR3 is 16 residues long. The germline gives CDR1 MGHRA, CDR2 YSYEKL. V was clipped by 1 base and J by 3 bases; unmatched bases: 5. The CDR3 nucleotides read TGCGCCAGCAGCCAAGCCTCTAGCGGGAATACAGATACGCAGTATTTT. Translating it yields CASSQASSGNTDTQYF.